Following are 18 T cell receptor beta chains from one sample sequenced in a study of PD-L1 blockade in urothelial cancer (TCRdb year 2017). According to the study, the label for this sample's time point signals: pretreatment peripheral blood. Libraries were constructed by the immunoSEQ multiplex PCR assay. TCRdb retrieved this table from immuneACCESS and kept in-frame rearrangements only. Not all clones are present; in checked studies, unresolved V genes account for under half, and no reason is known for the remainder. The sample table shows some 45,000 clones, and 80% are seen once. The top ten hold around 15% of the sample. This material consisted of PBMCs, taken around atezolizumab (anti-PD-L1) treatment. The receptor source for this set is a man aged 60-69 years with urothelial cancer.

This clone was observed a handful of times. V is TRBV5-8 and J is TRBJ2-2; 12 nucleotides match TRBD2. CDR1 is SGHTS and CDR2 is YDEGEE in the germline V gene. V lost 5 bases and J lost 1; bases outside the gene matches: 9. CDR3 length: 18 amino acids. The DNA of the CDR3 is TGTGCCAGCAGATTTGACGGACTAGCGGGATGGAACACCGGGGAGCTGTTTTTT. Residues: CASRFDGLAGWNTGELFF.

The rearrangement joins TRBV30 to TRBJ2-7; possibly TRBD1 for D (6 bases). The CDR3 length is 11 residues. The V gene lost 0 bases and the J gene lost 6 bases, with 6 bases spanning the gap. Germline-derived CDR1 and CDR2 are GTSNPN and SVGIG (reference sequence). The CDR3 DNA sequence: TGTGCCTGGAGTGTAGGGGGCGAGCAGTACTTC. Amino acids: CAWSVGGEQYF.

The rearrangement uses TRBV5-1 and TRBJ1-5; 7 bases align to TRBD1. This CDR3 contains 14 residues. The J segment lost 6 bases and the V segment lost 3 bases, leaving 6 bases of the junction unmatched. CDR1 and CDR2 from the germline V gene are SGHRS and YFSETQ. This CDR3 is CASSSGTEIQPQHF. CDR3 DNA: TGCGCCAGCAGCTCCGGGACAGAAATTCAGCCCCAGCATTTT. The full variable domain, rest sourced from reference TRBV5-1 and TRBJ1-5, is KAGVTQTPRYLIKTRGQQVTLSCSPISGHRSVSWYQQTPGQGLQFLFEYFSETQRNKGNFPGRFSGRQFSNSRSEMNVSTLELGDSALYLCASSSGTEIQPQHFGDGTRLSIL.

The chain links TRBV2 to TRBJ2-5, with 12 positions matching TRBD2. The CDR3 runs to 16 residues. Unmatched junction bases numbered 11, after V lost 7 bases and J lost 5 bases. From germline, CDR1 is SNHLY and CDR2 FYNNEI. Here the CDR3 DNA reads TGTGCCAGCATGTCGGCTAGCGGGAGGGCCTTGGAGACCCAGTACTTC. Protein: CASMSASGRALETQYF. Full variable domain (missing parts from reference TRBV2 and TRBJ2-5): EPEVTQTPSHQVTQMGQEVILRCVPISNHLYFYWYRQILGQKVEFLVSFYNNEISEKSEIFDDQFSVERPDGSNFTLKIRSTKLEDSAMYFCASMSASGRALETQYFGPGTRLLVL.

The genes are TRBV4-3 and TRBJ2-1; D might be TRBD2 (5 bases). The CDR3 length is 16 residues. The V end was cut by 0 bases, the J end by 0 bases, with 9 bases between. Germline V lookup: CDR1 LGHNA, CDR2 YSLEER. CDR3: CASSQEAGSSYNEQFF. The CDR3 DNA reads TGCGCCAGCAGCCAAGAAGCTGGGAGCTCCTACAATGAGCAGTTCTTC.

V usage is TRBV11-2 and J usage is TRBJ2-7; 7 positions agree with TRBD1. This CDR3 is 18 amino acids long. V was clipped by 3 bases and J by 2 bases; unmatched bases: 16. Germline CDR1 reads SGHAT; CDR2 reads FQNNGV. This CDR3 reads CASSFGWLGDRRTYEQYF. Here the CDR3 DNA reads TGTGCCAGCAGCTTTGGTTGGCTAGGGGACAGAAGGACCTACGAGCAGTACTTC. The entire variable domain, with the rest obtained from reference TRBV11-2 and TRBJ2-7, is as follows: EAGVAQSPRYKIIEKRQSVAFWCNPISGHATLYWYQQILGQGPKLLIQFQNNGVVDDSQLPKDRFSAERLKGVDSTLKIQPAKLEDSAVYLCASSFGWLGDRRTYEQYFGPGTRLTVT.

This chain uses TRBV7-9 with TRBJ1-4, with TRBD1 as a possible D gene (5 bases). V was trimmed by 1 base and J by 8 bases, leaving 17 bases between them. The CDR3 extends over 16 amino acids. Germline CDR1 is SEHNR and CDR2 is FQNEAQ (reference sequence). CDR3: CASSLGAGPVEEKLFF. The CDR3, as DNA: TGTGCCAGCAGCTTAGGCGCAGGGCCAGTGGAGGAAAAACTGTTTTTT.

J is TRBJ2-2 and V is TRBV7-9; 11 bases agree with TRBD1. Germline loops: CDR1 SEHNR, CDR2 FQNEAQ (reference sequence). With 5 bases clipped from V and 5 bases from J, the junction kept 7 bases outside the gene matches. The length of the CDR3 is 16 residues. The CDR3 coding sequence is TGTGCCAGCAGCCCCCCCGGGACAGGGGGGACCGGGGAGCTGTTTTTT. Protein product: CASSPPGTGGTGELFF.

The CDR3 region has the DNA TGTGCCAGCAGCTTAGACTTAAAAGAGACCCAGTACTTC. Amino acid sequence: CASSLDLKETQYF. The chain uses TRBV11-2 and TRBJ2-5; the D is unclear. Looked up from germline, CDR1 is SGHAT and CDR2 is FQNNGV. V was clipped by 0 bases and J by 3 bases, with 5 bases between them. The CDR3 contains 13 residues.

The CDR3 loop reads CANKQDRLNTEAFF. DNA of the CDR3: TGTGCCAACAAGCAGGACAGGTTGAACACTGAAGCTTTCTTT. The J gene is TRBJ1-1, the V gene TRBV6-6; the match to TRBD1 covers 7 bases. The V gene's germline CDR1 is MNHNY and CDR2 SVGAGI (reference sequence). V dropped 10 bases and J dropped 0; count of bases not matched to a gene: 8. The CDR3 runs to 14 residues.

The chain's CDR3 is CASSGTRREGPEQYF. The CDR3 bases are TGTGCCAGCAGCGGGACCCGGCGGGAGGGCCCCGAGCAGTACTTC. This rearrangement joins TRBV21-1 to TRBJ2-7; the DNA was not compared with TRBD2, the D call given in the table. TRBV21-1 is shown as a pseudogene. This CDR3 comprises 15 residues.

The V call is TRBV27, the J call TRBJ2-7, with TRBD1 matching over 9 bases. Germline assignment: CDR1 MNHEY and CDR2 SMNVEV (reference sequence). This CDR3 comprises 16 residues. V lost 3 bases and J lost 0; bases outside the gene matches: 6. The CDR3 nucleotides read TGTGCCAGCAGTTTGCTTCCGGGACAGGGCTCCTACGAGCAGTACTTC. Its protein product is CASSLLPGQGSYEQYF.

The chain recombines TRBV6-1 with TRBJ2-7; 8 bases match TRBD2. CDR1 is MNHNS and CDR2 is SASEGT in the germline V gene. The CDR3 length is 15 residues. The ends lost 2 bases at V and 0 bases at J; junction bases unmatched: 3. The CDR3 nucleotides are TGTGCCAGCAGTGAACTAGCGGGTTACTCCTACGAGCAGTACTTC. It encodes CASSELAGYSYEQYF.

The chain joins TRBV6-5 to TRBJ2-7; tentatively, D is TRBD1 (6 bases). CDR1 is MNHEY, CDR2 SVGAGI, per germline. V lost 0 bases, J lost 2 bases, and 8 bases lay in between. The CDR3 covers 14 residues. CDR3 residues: CASSYSRTAYEQYF. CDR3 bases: TGTGCCAGCAGTTACTCGAGGACAGCCTACGAGCAGTACTTC.

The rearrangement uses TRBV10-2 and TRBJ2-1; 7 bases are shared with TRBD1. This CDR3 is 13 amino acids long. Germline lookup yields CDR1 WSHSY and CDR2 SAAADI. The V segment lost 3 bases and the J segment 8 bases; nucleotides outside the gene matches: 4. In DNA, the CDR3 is TGCGCCAGCAGTGAATCCACAGGGGATGAGCAGTTCTTC. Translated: CASSESTGDEQFF.

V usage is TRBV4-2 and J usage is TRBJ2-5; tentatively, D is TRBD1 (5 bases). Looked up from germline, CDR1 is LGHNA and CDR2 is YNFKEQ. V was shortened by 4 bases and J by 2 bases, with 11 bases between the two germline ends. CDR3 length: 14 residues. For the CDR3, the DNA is TGTGCCAGCAGCCGGCCAGGGCTTCAAGAGACCCAGTACTTC. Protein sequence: CASSRPGLQETQYF.

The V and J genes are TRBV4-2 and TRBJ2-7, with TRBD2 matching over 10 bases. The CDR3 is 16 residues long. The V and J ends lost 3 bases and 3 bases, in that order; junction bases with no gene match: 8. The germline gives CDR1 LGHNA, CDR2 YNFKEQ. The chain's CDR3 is CASSQTLAGDLYEQYF. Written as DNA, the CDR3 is TGTGCCAGCAGCCAGACCCTAGCGGGAGACCTCTACGAGCAGTACTTC.

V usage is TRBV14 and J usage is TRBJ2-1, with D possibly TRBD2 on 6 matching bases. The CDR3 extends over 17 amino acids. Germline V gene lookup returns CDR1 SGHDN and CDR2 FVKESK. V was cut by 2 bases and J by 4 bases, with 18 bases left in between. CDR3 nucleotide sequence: TGTGCCAGCAGCCAATCATTTCGCATAGCGGTGTACAATGAGCAGTTCTTC. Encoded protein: CASSQSFRIAVYNEQFF.